These 2 T cell receptor beta chains were sequenced from one sample in a study of graft-versus-host responses after intestinal transplantation. No antigen has been identified for these receptors. TCRdb's copy holds only in-frame clones and misses some; the assay was immunoSEQ multiplex PCR. Here the sample spans approximately 49,000 clones, 70% to 90% being singletons. Here the sequenced sample was unstimulated CD4+ T cells sorted from spleen or lymph node cells, taken before transplant. These TCRs come from a human donor who was the organ donor for an intestinal transplant.

The chain combines TRBV7-2 with TRBJ1-1, with a weak D call TRBD1 (5 bases). The CDR3 is 15 amino acids. The V gene lost 2 bases and the J gene lost 1 base, with 11 bases spanning the gap. The germline CDR1 and CDR2 sequences are SGHTA and FQGNSA. CDR3 residues: CASSLSGGGNTEAFF. The CDR3 nucleotides read TGTGCCAGCAGCTTATCTGGGGGAGGGAACACTGAAGCTTTCTTT.

The J gene is TRBJ1-1, the V gene TRBV6-1; D gene unclear. CDR1 and CDR2 from the germline V gene are MNHNS and SASEGT. The CDR3 extends over 12 amino acids. Trimming left V 3 bases short and J 7 bases short, with 9 bases between. CDR3 region: CASSDWAFEAFF. CDR3 nucleotides: TGTGCCAGCAGTGACTGGGCCTTTGAAGCTTTCTTT.